The 27 T cell receptor beta chains presented below share a single source sample, sequenced in a study of blood T cells in healthy people across ages (dated by TCRdb to about 2015). The library was obtained by 5' RACE. For sequencing, an Illumina HiSeq 2500 was employed. The second PCR ran for roughly 7 to 11 cycles and used a J-beta primer mix along with a sample-barcoded 5' primer. TCRdb's own reprocessing of the public reads used fastp at Q25 and MiXCR and kept productive beta chains. When rows share a CDR3 protein, they turn into one entry using the most common DNA and genes. The sample table holds roughly 800,000 distinct CDR3 sequences, of which 58% were seen once. The ten largest clones add up to around 22% of the sample. Sequences were obtained from blood. The receptors were sampled from a man aged 25 to 45 in good health.

The chain recombines TRBV7-2 with TRBJ1-5, with TRBD1 identical over 7 bases. There are 15 residues in the CDR3. Germline CDR1 reads SGHTA; CDR2 reads FQGNSA. The ends lost 5 bases at V and 1 base at J; junction bases unmatched: 5. The CDR3 DNA reads TGTGCCAGCAGCATTCAAGGGGGCAGCAATCAGCCCCAGCATTTT. Residues: CASSIQGGSNQPQHF. The whole variable domain, remainder taken from reference TRBV7-2 and TRBJ1-5, is GAGVSQSPSNKVTEKGKDVELRCDPISGHTALYWYRQSLGQGLEFLIYFQGNSAPDKSGLPSDRFSAERTGGSVSTLTIQRTQQEDSAVYLCASSIQGGSNQPQHFGDGTRLSIL.

The chain couples TRBV11-2 to TRBJ2-4; TRBD1 is a possible D gene (6 bases). Judging by the DNA end, TRBJ2-7 fits better; the J call may be wrong. CDR3 length: 15 residues. The germline V gene encodes CDR1 SGHAT and CDR2 FQNNGV. The CDR3 here is CASSFAGTTNGEQYF. DNA of the CDR3: TGTGCCAGCAGCTTTGCCGGGACAACGAATGGCGAGCAGTACTTC.

The rearrangement links TRBV7-2 to TRBJ1-6, with 10 nucleotides matching TRBD1. The germline V gene encodes CDR1 SGHTA and CDR2 FQGNSA. The CDR3 extends over 14 amino acids. V trimming: 7 bases; J trimming: 11 bases; junction bases outside the gene matches: 8. The DNA of the CDR3 is TGTGCCAGCACAGGGACAGGGGCGAGTCCACCCCTCCACTTT. This codes for CASTGTGASPPLHF.

This clonotype was seen more than once but under ten times. V and J are TRBV29-1 and TRBJ2-7, with D maybe TRBD2 (5 bases). CDR1 is SQVTM and CDR2 is ANQGSEA in the germline V gene. V lost 5 bases and J lost 4, with 15 bases in between. The CDR3 loop spans 13 amino acids. The CDR3 protein is CSVSDTGSYEQYF. In nucleotides, the CDR3 is TGCAGCGTTTCCGATACGGGGAGTTACGAGCAGTACTTC.

V gene TRBV29-1 combines with J gene TRBJ1-2, with TRBD1 as a possible D gene (5 bases). Germline-derived CDR1 and CDR2 are SQVTM and ANQGSEA. Trimming shortened V by 4 bases and J by 4 bases, and 10 bases separated the two germline ends. This CDR3 region has 12 residues. The CDR3 loop is CSVGAGGYGYTF. CDR3 DNA: TGCAGCGTTGGGGCGGGGGGCTATGGCTACACCTTC.

The sample holds a few counts of this clonotype. The chain links TRBV20-1 to TRBJ2-7; 7 positions match TRBD1. CDR1 DFQATT and CDR2 SNEGSKA come from the germline V gene (reference sequence). The CDR3 spans 13 residues. Germline trimming cut 4 bases from V and 5 bases from J; bases unmatched to any gene: 8. The CDR3 reads CSANTDRDHEQYF. The CDR3 DNA sequence: TGCAGTGCTAACACCGACAGGGACCACGAGCAGTACTTC.

The chain couples TRBV13 to TRBJ1-1; D call uncertain. Trimming removed 4 bases from V and 5 bases from J, with 14 bases in between. Germline CDR1 PRHDT, CDR2 FYEKMQ (reference sequence). This CDR3 has 14 amino acids. The CDR3 is CASSYDGGGTEAFF. The CDR3 bases are TGTGCCAGCAGCTACGACGGAGGCGGGACTGAAGCTTTCTTT.

V and J are TRBV20-1 and TRBJ1-2; D possibly corresponds to TRBD1 (5 bases). V lost 2 bases and J lost 5, with 12 bases in between. The germline V gene has CDR1 DFQATT and CDR2 SNEGSKA (reference sequence). The CDR3 runs to 13 residues. CDR3 DNA: TGCAGTGCTAGAACTCAGGGTTATTATGGCTACACCTTC. The encoded protein is CSARTQGYYGYTF.

About this clonotype: A read error may produce the germline difference seen at one junction end. V gene TRBV29-1 combines with J gene TRBJ1-4, with D maybe TRBD1 (5 bases). The CDR3 has 15 amino acids. CDR1 SQVTM and CDR2 ANQGSEA come from the germline V gene. The CDR3 nucleotides read TGCAGCGTTGGGGGTAGTGTGGACACTAACGAAAAACTGTTTTTT. This sequence encodes CSVGGSVDTNEKLFF. Using reference TRBV29-1 and TRBJ1-4 for the parts outside the CDR3, the full variable domain is SAVISQKPSRDICQRGTSLTIQCQVDSQVTMMFWYRQQPGQSLTLIATANQGSEATYESGFVIDKFPISRPNLTFSTLTVSNMSPEDSSIYLCSVGGSVDTNEKLFFGSGTQLSVL.

This clonotype was recorded a few times. Possible read error: a much larger clone is one base away. The chain couples TRBV28 to TRBJ2-6; D gene unclear. Trimming removed 3 bases at V and 1 base at J, with 10 bases between. CDR1 is MDHEN and CDR2 is SYDVKM in the germline V gene. The CDR3 length is 16 residues. The CDR3 DNA reads as TGTGCCAGCAGTTTGACATCGAAGTCTGGGGCCAACGTCCTGACTTTC. Translation gives CASSLTSKSGANVLTF.

Written as DNA, the CDR3 is TGTGCCAGCAGTTCTCAGGGATATGGGGGCTACACCTTC. It yields the protein CASSSQGYGGYTF. This chain joins TRBV12-3 or TRBV12-4 and TRBJ1-2; TRBD1 is a possible D gene (5 bases). V dropped 4 bases and J dropped 8 bases, with 14 bases sitting between them. The length of the CDR3 is 13 residues.

This chain uses TRBV29-1 with TRBJ2-4; 14 bases fit TRBD2. The J call may not be correct, given that the DNA end is closer to TRBJ2-5. Germline assignment: CDR1 SQVTM and CDR2 ANQGSEA. This CDR3 spans 14 amino acids. CDR3 loop: CSALGLAGEETQYF. The CDR3 region has the DNA TGCAGCGCCCTGGGACTAGCGGGGGAAGAGACCCAGTACTTC.

The genes are TRBV19 and TRBJ2-1, with 10 positions matching TRBD2. Trimming removed 8 bases from V and 3 bases from J; junction bases left unmatched: 4. Germline assignment: CDR1 LNHDA and CDR2 SQIVND (reference sequence). CDR3 length: 14 amino acids. CDR3 sequence reads: CASGLAGDYNEQFF. CDR3 coding DNA: TGTGCCAGTGGCCTAGCGGGAGACTACAATGAGCAGTTCTTC.

The chain has TRBV20-1 and TRBJ2-1; D possibly corresponds to TRBD1 (6 bases). Germline lookup yields CDR1 DFQATT and CDR2 SNEGSKA (reference sequence). The CDR3 length is 13 residues. V lost 0 bases, J lost 10 bases, and 13 bases lay in between. The CDR3: CSARDHRAHEQFF. The CDR3 DNA sequence: TGCAGTGCTAGAGATCACAGGGCTCACGAGCAGTTCTTC.

This clonotype turned up a few times. This may be a read error, as it is one base from a much larger clone. This sequence joins TRBV20-1 and TRBJ2-5, with a tentative D call TRBD1 (7 bases). Trimming removed 6 bases from V and 11 bases from J, with 25 bases in between. This CDR3 comprises 14 residues. Germline CDR1 DFQATT, CDR2 SNEGSKA (reference sequence). CDR3 protein: CSASLGGQSNEQYF. The CDR3 region has the DNA TGCAGTGCCTCCCTCGGGGGACAGTCCAATGAGCAGTACTTC.

This clonotype appeared once. This chain connects TRBV4-2 to TRBJ1-2; TRBD1 is a possible D gene (5 bases). The CDR3 has 17 amino acids. Trimming stripped 1 base from V and 8 bases from J, with 23 bases between. CDR1 is LGHNA, CDR2 YNFKEQ, per germline. The CDR3 coding sequence is TGTGCCAGCAGCCAAGTGGGGCAGGGAATTGGGAGCGGGGGCTACACCTTC. Protein product: CASSQVGQGIGSGGYTF.

The chain links TRBV27 to TRBJ1-1; D ambiguous. V was clipped by 4 bases and J by 7 bases, with 10 bases between them. The CDR3 is 12 amino acids. CDR1 MNHEY and CDR2 SMNVEV come from the germline V gene (reference sequence). The CDR3 loop reads CASSSLQLEAFF. CDR3 sequence (DNA): TGTGCCAGCAGTTCGCTACAGCTTGAAGCTTTCTTT.

CDR3 in amino acids: CSGGMNTEAFF. In DNA form, the CDR3 reads TGCAGCGGGGGCATGAACACTGAAGCTTTCTTT. J is TRBJ1-1 and V is TRBV20-1; possible D gene TRBD1, 6 bases. CDR3 length: 11 residues. Germline CDR1 DFQATT, CDR2 SNEGSKA (reference sequence).

This clonotype was seen a single time. The chain joins TRBV5-5 to TRBJ2-5, with D perhaps given as TRBD1 or TRBD2 (5 bases each). Germline lookup yields CDR1 SGHKS and CDR2 YYEKEE (reference sequence). The CDR3 spans 13 residues. The germline V and J ends were trimmed by 1 base and 11 bases, with 15 bases remaining between them. As DNA, the CDR3 is TGTGCCAGCAGCTTGATTGGGGGAAGGGAGCAGTACTTC. It yields the protein CASSLIGGREQYF.

In its sample, this clonotype was seen a few times. The V and J genes are TRBV11-2 and TRBJ2-1; 7 positions agree with TRBD2. Germline V gives CDR1 SGHAT, CDR2 FQNNGV. V lost 3 bases to trimming and J lost 7 bases; unmatched junction nucleotides: 9. This CDR3 spans 15 amino acids. The CDR3 nucleotides read TGTGCCAGCAGCTTCGGAGCGGGGAGTAATAATGAGCAGTTCTTC. This codes for CASSFGAGSNNEQFF.

The V call is TRBV6-6, the J call TRBJ1-1; 7 bases map to TRBD1. Germline V gene sequence: CDR1 MNHNY, CDR2 SVGAGI (reference sequence). The CDR3 runs to 16 residues. Trimming cost V 7 bases and J 3 bases; bases outside gene matches: 14. The CDR3 DNA reads TGTGCCAGCACGGCGGCAGGGGGGCGGATCGACACTGAAGCTTTCTTT. It codes for CASTAAGGRIDTEAFF.

The rearrangement uses TRBV12-5 and TRBJ2-7; the D is unclear. Germline V gene data show CDR1 as LGHNT and CDR2 as FRNRAP. V lost 2 bases and J 7 bases, leaving 6 bases between the germline ends. CDR3 length: 11 amino acids. This CDR3 reads CASGLLGEQYF. CDR3 coding DNA: TGTGCTAGTGGTTTGTTGGGAGAGCAGTACTTC.

The sample holds a few counts of this clonotype. The chain has TRBV5-1 and TRBJ1-2; the match to TRBD1 covers 10 bases. This CDR3 has 15 amino acids. V was pared by 2 bases and J by 8 bases, with 9 bases of the junction left unmatched. Germline CDR1 is SGHRS and CDR2 is YFSETQ. CDR3 nucleotides: TGCGCCAGCAGCTTTGAACCGGGACAGGGGCACGGCTACACCTTC. Its protein is CASSFEPGQGHGYTF.

This clonotype was counted a few times. V usage is TRBV9 and J usage is TRBJ2-7; TRBD2 aligns across 15 bases. The DNA matches TRBJ2-5 better at its end, which makes the J call doubtful. This CDR3 has 18 residues. From germline, CDR1 is SGDLS and CDR2 YYNGEE. For the CDR3, the DNA is TGTGCCAGCAGCCCCCTAGGACTAGCGGGGGGGCATCGAGAGACCCAGTACTTC. Its translation: CASSPLGLAGGHRETQYF.

The chain is built from TRBV5-1 and TRBJ1-5; D is possibly TRBD1 (5 bases). CDR1 is SGHRS, CDR2 YFSETQ, per germline. V was trimmed by 1 base and J by 5 bases, leaving 10 bases between them. The CDR3 consists of 14 residues. The CDR3 DNA sequence: TGCGCCAGCAGCTTGACCGCGGGGGATCAGCCCCAGCATTTT. Protein: CASSLTAGDQPQHF.

The CDR3 DNA is TGTGCCAGCAGCCAAACAAGGACAGGGGGACGGAATACGCAGTATTTT. Translated, it gives CASSQTRTGGRNTQYF. This sequence joins TRBV11-3 and TRBJ2-3, with 10 bases lining up with TRBD1. CDR3 length equals 16 residues. V dropped 5 bases and J dropped 7; count of bases not matched to a gene: 12. CDR1 SGHNT and CDR2 YENEEA come from the germline V gene.

Details on this clonotype: One end of the junction is discordant with germline, which a read error may explain. V is TRBV10-3 and J is TRBJ2-5; 7 nucleotides align to TRBD1. The CDR3 runs to 14 residues. Germline V CDR1 and CDR2: ENHRY, SYGVKD. The CDR3 reads CATTKGQSQETQYF. The CDR3 region has the DNA TGTGCCACAACCAAGGGACAGTCACAAGAGACTCAGTACTTC.